Shown below are 2 T cell receptor delta chains from a single sample sequenced in a study of gamma-delta T cells after stem cell transplantation. TCRdb re-called the RT-PCR reads via CATT. This sample has around 1,300 delta-chain clones, with less than 2% found just once. The sample taken for sequencing was gamma-delta T cells. These receptors all come from a human donor. It is not recorded whose cells these are; they may come from a transplant donor.

Details on this clone: One base away lies a much larger clone, so this may be a sequencing read error. Other DNA sequences within the sample encode an identical CDR3. The V and J genes are TRDV1 and TRDJ1; perhaps TRDD3 as D (6 bases). Germline V gene sequence: CDR1 TSWWSYY, CDR2 QGS. This CDR3 spans 21 amino acids. This CDR3 is CALGDPIVIGFRMWTRSRLIF. CDR3 in DNA: TGCGCTCTTGGGGATCCCATAGTAATTGGTTTCCGCATGTGGACCCGATCTCGACTCATCTTT.

Judged by abundance, this clone is large. At the DNA level, this CDR3 is encoded by other sequences in the same sample as well. The chain joins TRDV2 to TRDJ1; 9 positions agree with TRDD3. The CDR3 runs to 20 residues. The germline V gene encodes CDR1 GEAIGNYY and CDR2 EKD. The trim removed 0 bases at V and 0 bases at J, leaving 16 bases unmatched. The CDR3 loop reads CACDTLIRTGGHPYTDKLIF. The CDR3 DNA sequence: TGTGCCTGTGACACCCTAATCCGTACTGGGGGACACCCGTACACCGATAAACTCATCTTT.